A selection of T cell receptor beta chains follows, all from one sample in a study of T cell responses to AZD1222 COVID-19 vaccine. Sequenced by immunoSEQ multiplex PCR; TCRdb stores in-frame clones only, minus some. The sample has approximately 75,000 clones; more than 75% are singletons. Sequences were derived from peripheral blood, sampled 28 days after the second AZD1222 dose. The receptor source for this set is an adult who received the AZD1222 COVID-19 vaccine. Both conserved end residues are part of each CDR3. The order of the fields is CDR3 length, clone size, D gene, J gene, V gene, CDR3 DNA, CDR3 protein. D genes are given only for firm matches. Some rows mark clone size as missing; the rest say once, few, many or name a class of expanded clone.

len: 13
abundance: NA
d_gene: NA
j_gene: TRBJ1-6
v_gene: TRBV19
CDR3nt: TGTGCCAGTAGTCCTGCCCCGGGGTCACCCCTCCACTTT
CDR3aa: CASSPAPGSPLHF

len: 13
abundance: NA
d_gene: NA
j_gene: TRBJ1-2
v_gene: TRBV19
CDR3nt: TGTGCCAGTAAACCCAGCGGGGGCAGTGGCTACACCTTC
CDR3aa: CASKPSGGSGYTF

len: 16
abundance: NA
d_gene: NA
j_gene: TRBJ1-3
v_gene: TRBV7-2
CDR3nt: TGTGCCAGCAGCTTAGATCACAGGATACTTGGAAACACCATATATTTT
CDR3aa: CASSLDHRILGNTIYF

len: 12
abundance: few
d_gene: NA
j_gene: TRBJ1-3
v_gene: TRBV6-5
CDR3nt: TGTGCCAGCAGAACCTCTGGAAACACCATATATTTT
CDR3aa: CASRTSGNTIYF

len: 14
abundance: NA
d_gene: TRBD2
j_gene: TRBJ2-7
v_gene: TRBV6-5
CDR3nt: TGTGCCAGCAGTTCTAGCGGGGGGGCCCACGAGCAGTACTTC
CDR3aa: CASSSSGGAHEQYF

len: 13
abundance: NA
d_gene: NA
j_gene: TRBJ1-3
v_gene: TRBV2
CDR3nt: TGTGCCAGCCAAAGCGAGTCTGGAAACACCATATATTTT
CDR3aa: CASQSESGNTIYF

len: 13
abundance: NA
d_gene: NA
j_gene: TRBJ1-2
v_gene: TRBV2
CDR3nt: TGTGCCAGCAGCGTTCAGAATAACTATGGCTACACCTTC
CDR3aa: CASSVQNNYGYTF

len: 15
abundance: NA
d_gene: TRBD1
j_gene: TRBJ2-7
v_gene: TRBV30
CDR3nt: TGTGCCTGGAGCAGGACAGGGTTCGTTTCCTACGAGCAGTACTTC
CDR3aa: CAWSRTGFVSYEQYF

len: 16
abundance: NA
d_gene: TRBD2
j_gene: TRBJ2-5
v_gene: TRBV28
CDR3nt: TGTGCCAGCAGACTTAGGTCCAGCGGGGGGTTGGAGACCCAGTACTTC
CDR3aa: CASRLRSSGGLETQYF

len: 16
abundance: NA
d_gene: NA
j_gene: TRBJ2-7
v_gene: TRBV5-6
CDR3nt: TGTGCCAGCAGTTTTACCGGGACAAAATCGGCCTACGAGCAGTACTTC
CDR3aa: CASSFTGTKSAYEQYF

len: 17
abundance: NA
d_gene: TRBD2
j_gene: TRBJ2-5
v_gene: TRBV7-3
CDR3nt: TGTGCCAGCAGCTTGTCGTCCCCGACTAGCGGTCAAGAGACCCAGTACTTC
CDR3aa: CASSLSSPTSGQETQYF

len: 13
abundance: NA
d_gene: NA
j_gene: TRBJ1-6
v_gene: TRBV6-1
CDR3nt: TGTGCCAGCAGTGAAGCTTGGGACTCACCCCTCCACTTT
CDR3aa: CASSEAWDSPLHF

len: 15
abundance: NA
d_gene: NA
j_gene: TRBJ2-2
v_gene: TRBV3-1/TRBV3-2
CDR3nt: TGTGCCAGCATGTGGAGTAGCGGACCCACCGGGGAGCTGTTTTTT
CDR3aa: CASMWSSGPTGELFF

len: 12
abundance: few
d_gene: TRBD1
j_gene: TRBJ2-7
v_gene: TRBV30
CDR3nt: TGTGCCTGGGACAGGGGAGCGTACGAGCAGTACTTC
CDR3aa: CAWDRGAYEQYF

len: 16
abundance: NA
d_gene: TRBD1
j_gene: TRBJ1-6
v_gene: TRBV5-6
CDR3nt: TGTGCCAGCAGCGGCCTGACAGGGACGGGTAATTCACCCCTCCACTTT
CDR3aa: CASSGLTGTGNSPLHF

len: 14
abundance: NA
d_gene: NA
j_gene: TRBJ2-7
v_gene: TRBV19
CDR3nt: TGTGCCAGTAGTACCGGGATAGCGGTCTACGAGCAGTACTTC
CDR3aa: CASSTGIAVYEQYF

len: 12
abundance: NA
d_gene: TRBD1
j_gene: TRBJ2-7
v_gene: TRBV29-1
CDR3nt: TGCAGCGTTGGGACAGGGTTCTACGAGCAGTACTTC
CDR3aa: CSVGTGFYEQYF

len: 14
abundance: NA
d_gene: NA
j_gene: TRBJ2-5
v_gene: TRBV7-8
CDR3nt: TGTGCCAGCAGCTTATTGACAGTCCAAGAGACCCAGTACTTC
CDR3aa: CASSLLTVQETQYF

len: 11
abundance: NA
d_gene: NA
j_gene: TRBJ2-3
v_gene: TRBV2
CDR3nt: TGTGCCAGCAGTGCGGCAGGCCCTGGGTATTTT
CDR3aa: CASSAAGPGYF

len: 16
abundance: few
d_gene: TRBD2
j_gene: TRBJ2-3
v_gene: TRBV7-6
CDR3nt: TGTGCCAGCAGCTTATCTAGCGGGGGGACCACAGATACGCAGTATTTT
CDR3aa: CASSLSSGGTTDTQYF

len: 14
abundance: NA
d_gene: NA
j_gene: TRBJ2-7
v_gene: TRBV4-1
CDR3nt: TGCGCCAGCAGCCAAGTCGGACAGTACTACGAGCAGTACTTC
CDR3aa: CASSQVGQYYEQYF